This T cell receptor beta chain was captured by sequencing in a study of blood T cells in healthy people across ages. This clonotype occurred many times. A second PCR, run for 7 to 11 cycles, used a sample-barcoded 5' primer plus a J-beta primer mix. TCRdb fed the 5' RACE reads into MiXCR, producing one record per CDR3 protein. The sample includes hundreds of thousands of distinct CDR3 sequences, approximately 30% of them seen just once. V was cut by 0 bases and J by 1 base, with 6 bases left in between. This CDR3 has 14 amino acids. The germline V gene has CDR1 SGHRS and CDR2 YFSETQ. Sequenced input: blood. The chain has TRBV5-1 and TRBJ2-3, with D perhaps assigned TRBD1 or TRBD2 (5 bases each). The source of this sequence is a woman of 80 years or more in good health. The chain's CDR3 is CASSLEGRTDTQYF. In nucleotides, the CDR3 is TGCGCCAGCAGCTTGGAGGGACGCACAGATACGCAGTATTTT.